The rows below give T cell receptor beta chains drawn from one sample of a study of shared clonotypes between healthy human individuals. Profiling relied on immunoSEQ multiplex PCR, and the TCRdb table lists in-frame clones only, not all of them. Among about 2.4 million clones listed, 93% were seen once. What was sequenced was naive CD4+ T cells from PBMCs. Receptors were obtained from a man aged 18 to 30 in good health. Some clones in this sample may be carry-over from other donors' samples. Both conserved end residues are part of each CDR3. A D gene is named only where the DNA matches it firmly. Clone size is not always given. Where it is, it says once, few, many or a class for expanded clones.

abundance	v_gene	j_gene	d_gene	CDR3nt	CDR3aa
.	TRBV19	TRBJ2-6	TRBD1	TGTGCCAGTAGAACAGGGGGCCGAGGGGCCAACGTCCTGACTTTC	CASRTGGRGANVLTF
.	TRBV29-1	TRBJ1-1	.	TGCAGCGTTAGGCAGCTGAACACTGAAGCTTTCTTT	CSVRQLNTEAFF
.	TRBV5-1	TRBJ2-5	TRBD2	TGCGCCAGCAGCCAAAATAGCGGGAGGAGCGGGGAGACCCAGTACTTC	CASSQNSGRSGETQYF
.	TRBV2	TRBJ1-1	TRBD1	TGTGCCAGCAGTGATGGACAGGCTCTGAACACTGAAGCTTTCTTT	CASSDGQALNTEAFF
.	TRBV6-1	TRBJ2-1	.	TGTGCCAGCAGTGCAAACGACCCATCCTACAATGAGCAGTTCTTC	CASSANDPSYNEQFF
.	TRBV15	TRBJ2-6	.	TGTGCCACCAGCCCTCGTCTAGGAGGAGCTGGGGCCAACGTCCTGACTTTC	CATSPRLGGAGANVLTF
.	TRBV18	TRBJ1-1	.	TGTGCCAGCTCACCCCCCCAGGGCAGGACGGTCACTGAAGCTTTCTTT	CASSPPQGRTVTEAFF
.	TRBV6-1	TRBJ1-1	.	TGTGCCAGCATGGAAGTCGAAATGGGTGAAGCTTTCTTT	CASMEVEMGEAFF
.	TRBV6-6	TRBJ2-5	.	TGTGCCAGCAGATCTCAACGGGACCCTGCGGAGACCCAGTACTTC	CASRSQRDPAETQYF
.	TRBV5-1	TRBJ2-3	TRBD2	TGCGCCAGCAGCTTGAATGTTATAGCGGGAGGGATGGATACGCAGTATTTT	CASSLNVIAGGMDTQYF
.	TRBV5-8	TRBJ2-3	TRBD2	TGTGCCAGCAGCCAAGGACTAGCGGGCCCAGATACGCAGTATTTT	CASSQGLAGPDTQYF
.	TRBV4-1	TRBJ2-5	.	TGCGCCACCTCCAACGGAGGGTCAGCGTACCACTTTGAAGAGACCCAGTACTTC	CATSNGGSAYHFEETQYF
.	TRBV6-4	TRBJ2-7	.	TGTGCCAGCAGTCAACGAGAGGGCTACGAGCAGTACTTC	CASSQREGYEQYF
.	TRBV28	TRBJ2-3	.	TGTGCCAGCAGGTTTACAGATACGCAGTATTTT	CASRFTDTQYF
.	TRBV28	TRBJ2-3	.	TGTGCCAGCAGTTTAGCCAGGCTCCCCTATACGCAGTATTTT	CASSLARLPYTQYF
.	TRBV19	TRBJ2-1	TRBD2	TGTGCCAGTAGTATAAATAGCGGGAGCTACAATGAGCAGTTCTTC	CASSINSGSYNEQFF
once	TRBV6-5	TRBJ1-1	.	TGTGCCAGTCTAGTTGCGGGGGGCACTGAAGCTTTCTTT	CASLVAGGTEAFF
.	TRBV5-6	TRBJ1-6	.	TGTGCCAGCAGCTTGGGACGGACAACCTCACCCCTCCACTTT	CASSLGRTTSPLHF
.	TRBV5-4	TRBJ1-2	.	TGTGCCAGCAGCCTGTGGACAGTCTCTAACTATGGCTACACCTTC	CASSLWTVSNYGYTF
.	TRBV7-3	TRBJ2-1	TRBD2	TGTGCCAGCAGCTTATTGGGACTAGCGGTCAATGAGCAGTTCTTC	CASSLLGLAVNEQFF
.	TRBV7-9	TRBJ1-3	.	TGTGCCAGCAGCTTAGGGCGTCCAGAGAGAAACACCATATATTTT	CASSLGRPERNTIYF
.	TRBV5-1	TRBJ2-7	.	TGCGCCAGCAGCTTGGATAGAAGCTCCTACGAGCAGTACTTC	CASSLDRSSYEQYF
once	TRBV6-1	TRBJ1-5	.	TGTGCCAGCAGTGAGTTCGGGGCAGGGGATCAGCCCCAGCATTTT	CASSEFGAGDQPQHF
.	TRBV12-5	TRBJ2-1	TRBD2	TGTGCTAGTGGTTTGGGACTAGCGGCTTTGGATGAGCAGTTCTTC	CASGLGLAALDEQFF
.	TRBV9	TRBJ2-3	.	TGTGCCAGCAGCCTTGGTGGACTATCTGGAACCTCGGATACGCAGTATTTT	CASSLGGLSGTSDTQYF
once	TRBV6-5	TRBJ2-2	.	TGTGCCAGCGCCAAGTGGAACACCGGGGAGCTGTTTTTT	CASAKWNTGELFF
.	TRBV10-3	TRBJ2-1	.	TGTGCCATCAGTGGGTACAGGGAGAGTGAGCAGTTCTTC	CAISGYRESEQFF
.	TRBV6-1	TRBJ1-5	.	TGTGCCAGCAGTGAAGTAGCTGGTCAGCCCCAGCATTTT	CASSEVAGQPQHF
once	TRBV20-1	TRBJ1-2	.	TGCAGTGCTAGAGATAACGGTTGGGACACCTTC	CSARDNGWDTF
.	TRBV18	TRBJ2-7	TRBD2	TGTGCCAGCTCACGCGAAGCGGGAGTACTCTACGAGCAGTACTTC	CASSREAGVLYEQYF
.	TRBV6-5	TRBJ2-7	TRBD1	TGTGCCAGCAGACGGACAGGGGGCTGGGAGCAGTACTTC	CASRRTGGWEQYF
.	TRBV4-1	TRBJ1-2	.	TGCGCCAGCAGCCGACTTCACGGGACAACCTATGGCTACACCTTC	CASSRLHGTTYGYTF